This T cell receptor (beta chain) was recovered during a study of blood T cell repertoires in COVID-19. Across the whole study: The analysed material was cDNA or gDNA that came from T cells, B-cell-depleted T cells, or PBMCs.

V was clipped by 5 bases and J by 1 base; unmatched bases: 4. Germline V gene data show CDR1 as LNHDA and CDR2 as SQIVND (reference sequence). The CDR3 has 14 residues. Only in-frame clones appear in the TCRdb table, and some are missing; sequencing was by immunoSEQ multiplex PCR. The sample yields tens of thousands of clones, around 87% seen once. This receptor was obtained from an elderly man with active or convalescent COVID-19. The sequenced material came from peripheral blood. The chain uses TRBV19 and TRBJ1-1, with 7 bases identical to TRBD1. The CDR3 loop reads CASSPRTGNTEAFF. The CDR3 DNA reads TGTGCCAGTAGTCCACGGACAGGGAACACTGAAGCTTTCTTT.